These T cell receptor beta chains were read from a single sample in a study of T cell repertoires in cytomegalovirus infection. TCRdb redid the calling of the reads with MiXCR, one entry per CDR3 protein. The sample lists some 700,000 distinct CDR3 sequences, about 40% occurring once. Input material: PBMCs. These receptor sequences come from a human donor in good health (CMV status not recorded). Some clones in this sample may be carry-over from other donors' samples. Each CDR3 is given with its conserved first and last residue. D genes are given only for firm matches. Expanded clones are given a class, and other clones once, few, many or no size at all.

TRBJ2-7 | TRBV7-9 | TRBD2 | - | CASTPTSGGLYEQYF | TGTGCCAGCACCCCGACTAGCGGGGGACTTTACGAGCAGTACTTC
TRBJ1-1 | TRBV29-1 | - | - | CSVVKSTEAFF | TGCAGCGTTGTTAAATCCACTGAAGCTTTCTTT
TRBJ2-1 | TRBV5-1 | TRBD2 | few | CASSLVAGGANEQFF | TGCGCCAGCAGCTTGGTAGCGGGAGGGGCCAATGAGCAGTTCTTC
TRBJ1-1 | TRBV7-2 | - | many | CATALGALNTEAFF | TGTGCCACAGCTTTAGGGGCTCTGAACACTGAAGCTTTCTTT
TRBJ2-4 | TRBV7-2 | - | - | CDSSPPWGKNIQYF | TGTGACAGCAGCCCTCCCTGGGGCAAAAACATTCAGTACTTC
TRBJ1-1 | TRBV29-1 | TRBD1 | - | CSGGARGRTEAFF | TGCAGCGGGGGGGCCAGGGGGAGAACTGAAGCTTTCTTT
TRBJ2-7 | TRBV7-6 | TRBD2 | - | CASSRTGAGGREQYF | TGTGCCAGCAGCAGGACCGGAGCGGGAGGACGCGAGCAGTACTTC
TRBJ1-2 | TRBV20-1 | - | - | CSARDGISVTF | TGCAGTGCTAGAGATGGTATATCGGTCACCTTC
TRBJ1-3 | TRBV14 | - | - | CASSLPMWGASGNTIYF | TGTGCCAGCAGCTTGCCTATGTGGGGAGCCTCTGGAAACACCATATATTTT
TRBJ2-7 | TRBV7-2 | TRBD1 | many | CASSRQGSGYEQYF | TGTGCCAGCAGCCGACAGGGCAGCGGCTACGAGCAGTACTTC
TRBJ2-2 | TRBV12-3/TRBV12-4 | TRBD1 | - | CASTKPGGRNTGELFF | TGTGCCAGCACTAAACCAGGGGGTAGAAACACCGGGGAGCTGTTTTTT
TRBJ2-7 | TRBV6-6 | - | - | CASSHNGARGTYEQYF | TGTGCCAGCAGCCATAACGGAGCCAGAGGAACCTACGAGCAGTACTTC
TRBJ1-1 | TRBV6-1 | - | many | CASSEKGLTEAFF | TGTGCCAGCAGTGAAAAGGGGCTCACTGAAGCTTTCTTT
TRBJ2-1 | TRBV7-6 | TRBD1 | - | CASSARGTGSNEQLF | TGTGCCAGCAGCGCGAGAGGGACAGGTTCGAATGAGCAGTTATTC
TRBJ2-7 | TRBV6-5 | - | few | CASSTNIYEQYF | TGTGCCAGCAGCACCAACATCTACGAGCAGTACTTC
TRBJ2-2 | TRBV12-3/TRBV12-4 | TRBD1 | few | CDRFRGREELFF | TGTGACCGATTCAGGGGGCGCGAGGAGCTGTTTTTT
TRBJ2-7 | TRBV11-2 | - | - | CASSLRGSRTYEQYF | TGTGCCAGCAGCTTACGAGGGTCTCGGACCTACGAGCAGTACTTC
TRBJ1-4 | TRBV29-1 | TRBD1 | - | CSVAGTGNEKLFF | TGCAGCGTTGCGGGGACAGGGAATGAAAAACTGTTTTTT
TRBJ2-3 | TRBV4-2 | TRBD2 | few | CASSPLGLAGANPGTQYF | TGTGCCAGCAGCCCCCTAGGACTAGCGGGGGCGAACCCCGGGACGCAGTATTTT
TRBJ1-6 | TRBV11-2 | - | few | CASSLDPGPNSPLHF | TGTGCCAGCAGCTTAGACCCGGGGCCTAATTCACCCCTCCACTTT
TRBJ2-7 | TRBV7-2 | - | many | CASSERLVSSYEQYF | TGTGCCAGCAGCGAAAGACTAGTGAGCTCCTACGAGCAGTACTTC
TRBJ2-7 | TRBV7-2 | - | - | CAGSLGGVTGEQYF | TGTGCCGGCAGCTTGGGCGGGGTCACAGGCGAGCAGTACTTC
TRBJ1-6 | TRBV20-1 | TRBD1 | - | CSAAGQGRSYNSPLHF | TGCAGTGCAGCGGGACAGGGTCGAAGCTATAATTCACCCCTCCACTTT
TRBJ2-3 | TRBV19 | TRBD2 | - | CASSIPSGTTEDTQYF | TGTGCCAGTAGTATACCCTCGGGGACTACCGAGGATACGCAGTATTTT
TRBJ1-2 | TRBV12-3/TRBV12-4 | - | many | CASSNSGHGYTF | TGTGCCAGCAGCAACAGTGGCCATGGCTACACCTTC
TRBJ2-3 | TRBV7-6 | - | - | CASSLQRPTDTQYF | TGTGCCAGCAGCTTACAGCGGCCCACAGATACGCAGTATTTT
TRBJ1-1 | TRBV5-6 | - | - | CASSLDPGTPTEAFF | TGTGCCAGCAGCTTGGATCCCGGGACGCCCACTGAAGCTTTCTTT